Below are 8 T cell receptor beta chains sequenced from a single sample in a study of T cell repertoires in cytomegalovirus infection. These TCRs' antigens remain unknown. TCRdb passed the reads through MiXCR, listing each CDR3 protein once. The data show approximately 990,000 distinct CDR3 sequences, around a third seen once. The sequencing used cultured CD8+ T cells from PBMCs, collected from culture after CMV antigen stimulation. Receptor source: a human donor in good health (CMV status not recorded). Some clones in this sample may be carry-over from other donors' samples.

This clonotype appeared many times. This chain joins TRBV19 and TRBJ1-6, with no clear D. CDR3 length: 15 residues. Between the trimmed V and J ends, which lost 7 bases and 5 bases, there was a span of 15 bases. Germline values: CDR1 LNHDA, CDR2 SQIVND (reference sequence). Here the CDR3 reads CASTVEGFHNSPLHF. CDR3 DNA: TGTGCCAGTACCGTGGAGGGCTTCCATAATTCACCCCTCCACTTT. Supplemented by reference TRBV19 and TRBJ1-6, the full variable domain reads DGGITQSPKYLFRKEGQNVTLSCEQNLNHDAMYWYRQDPGQGLRLIYYSQIVNDFQKGDIAEGYSVSREKKESFPLTVTSAQKNPTAFYLCASTVEGFHNSPLHFGNGTRLTVT.

The rearrangement uses TRBV6-5 and TRBJ2-7; 9 bases are a match to TRBD1. From germline, CDR1 is MNHEY and CDR2 SVGAGI. The V gene end was trimmed by 2 bases and the J gene end by 2 bases; junction bases not matched to a gene: 10. The CDR3 covers 17 residues. Written as DNA, the CDR3 is TGTGCCAGCAGTTACCCGAGGGAGACAGGGGGGACCTACGAGCAGTACTTC. The encoded protein is CASSYPRETGGTYEQYF.

This clonotype came up a few times. V is TRBV7-9 and J is TRBJ1-4, with D tentatively TRBD1 (5 bases). The CDR3 extends over 14 amino acids. V was shortened by 8 bases and J by 6 bases, with 16 bases between the two germline ends. Per germline, CDR1 SEHNR and CDR2 FQNEAQ (reference sequence). The DNA for the CDR3 is TGTGCCAGCCCTCCCGGGACGTATGATGAAAAACTGTTTTTT. Translation gives CASPPGTYDEKLFF.

This clonotype was found a few times. V usage is TRBV4-1 and J usage is TRBJ2-1; 12 bases fit TRBD1. The CDR3 runs to 19 residues. V was pared by 3 bases and J by 2 bases, with 11 bases of the junction left unmatched. The V gene's germline CDR1 is MGHRA and CDR2 YSYEKL. Written as DNA, the CDR3 is TGCGCCAGCAGCCATCCTGGGACAGGGGGCGCGAGTGCCTACAATGAGCAGTTCTTC. Translating it yields CASSHPGTGGASAYNEQFF.

A single count supports this clonotype. The chain combines TRBV7-6 with TRBJ1-1, with D perhaps matching TRBD1 (5 bases). Deletions cut 2 bases from V and 1 base from J, with 8 bases between. Germline V gene sequence: CDR1 SGHVS, CDR2 FNYEAQ. This CDR3 is built from 14 residues. For the CDR3, the DNA is TGTGCCAGCAGCTTATGGGACGAGAACACTGAAGCTTTCTTT. Translated, it gives CASSLWDENTEAFF.

The chain joins TRBV11-2 to TRBJ2-2; no clear D gene. The CDR3 loop spans 15 amino acids. Trimming pared 5 bases from V and 4 bases from J, leaving 14 bases between. Germline V gene lookup returns CDR1 SGHAT and CDR2 FQNNGV. The CDR3 spells CASSPPTILTGELFF. CDR3 DNA sequence: TGTGCCAGCAGCCCCCCCACTATACTCACCGGGGAGCTGTTTTTT.

This clonotype was counted at least ten times. The V call is TRBV7-8, the J call TRBJ2-7, with D possibly matching TRBD1 (7 bases). V dropped 2 bases and J dropped 2 bases, with 16 bases sitting between them. Germline CDR1 SGHVS, CDR2 FQNEAQ. The CDR3 is 16 residues long. The CDR3 spells CASSLLAGGRPYEQYV. CDR3 coding DNA: TGTGCCAGCAGCTTACTAGCAGGGGGGCGTCCCTACGAGCAGTACGTC.

This clonotype was counted a few times. The chain joins TRBV7-6 to TRBJ1-2, with no clear D. The V gene lost 1 base and the J gene lost 7 bases, with 13 bases spanning the gap. CDR1 is SGHVS and CDR2 is FNYEAQ in the germline V gene. The CDR3 has 14 amino acids. The CDR3, as DNA: TGTGCCAGCAGCTTAGACGAGGGCTCCGTTGGCTACACCTTC. Amino acids: CASSLDEGSVGYTF.